What follows are 8 T cell receptor beta chains derived from one specimen sequenced in a study of regulatory T cells in long-lasting Graves disease. Combining iRepertoire HTBI primers with Arm-PCR of CDR3 regions, the authors built TCR beta libraries. MiXCR, run by TCRdb on the multiplex PCR reads, gives a single entry per CDR3 protein. Here the sample spans hundreds of thousands of distinct CDR3 sequences, approximately 15% being singletons. Stated time point: newly diagnosed GD, antithyroid drugs for less than 3 months. Preparation of the TCR library used RNA extracted from PBMCs. These data were also reused for a study on T cells in Graves' hyperthyroidism and ophthalmopathy.

The sequenced sample was peripheral blood mononuclear cells (PBMCs), obtained at new diagnosis, from a patient treated with antithyroid drugs. These receptors originate from a woman in her twenties or thirties with Graves disease.

The chain has TRBV7-3 and TRBJ1-3, with a possible D match to TRBD1 (6 bases). CDR1 and CDR2 from the germline V gene are SGHTA and FQGTGA. Between the trimmed V and J ends, which lost 5 bases and 0 bases, there was a span of 11 bases. The CDR3 contains 15 residues. The CDR3 protein is CASSLQGHSGNTIYF. CDR3 nucleotides: TGTGCCAGCAGCCTCCAGGGACACTCTGGAAACACCATATATTTT.

This clonotype was seen only once. This chain uses TRBV4-1 with TRBJ1-2, with TRBD1 as a possible D gene (6 bases). The CDR3 runs to 14 residues. Germline V CDR1 and CDR2: MGHRA, YSYEKL. The V and J ends lost 4 bases and 4 bases respectively, with 13 bases between them. CDR3 nucleotide sequence: TGCGCCAGCAGCCCGTCAGGACAGAGCTATGGCTACACCTTC. Its translation: CASSPSGQSYGYTF.

V usage is TRBV30 and J usage is TRBJ1-1, with 9 positions matching TRBD1. Germline V gene data show CDR1 as GTSNPN and CDR2 as SVGIG (reference sequence). Unmatched junction bases numbered 11, after V lost 2 bases and J lost 7 bases. This CDR3 has 15 residues. Here the CDR3 reads CAWSKLTGGLGEAFF. As DNA, the CDR3 is TGTGCCTGGAGTAAACTAACAGGGGGCCTCGGTGAAGCTTTCTTT.

Concerning this clonotype itself: A much larger clone differs by one base, so this may be a read error. No conserved phenylalanine or tryptophan is present at the end of the CDR3, so a read error is the likely explanation. The chain carries TRBV12-3 or TRBV12-4 and TRBJ2-3, with a possible D match to TRBD1 (6 bases). With 4 bases removed from V and 1 base from J, the gap between germline ends came to 18 bases. CDR3 length: 17 amino acids. The CDR3 protein is CASSSPVMGARTDTQYS. In nucleotides, the CDR3 is TGTGCCAGCAGTTCGCCGGTAATGGGGGCCCGCACAGATACGCAGTATTCT.

Regarding this clonotype: Possible read error: a much larger clone is one base away. This sequence joins TRBV6-1 and TRBJ1-5; D is unclear. The germline V gene encodes CDR1 MNHNS and CDR2 SASEGT. This CDR3 has 16 amino acids. V shed 8 bases and J shed 0 bases, with 17 bases lying between them. CDR3 region: CASGTRREASNQPQHF. For the CDR3, the DNA is TGTGCCAGCGGTACGCGACGGGAGGCTAGCAATCAGCCCCAGCATTTT.

This clonotype was found many times. The J gene is TRBJ2-3, the V gene TRBV7-2; no firm D call. This CDR3 has 11 amino acids. Trimming removed 3 bases from V and 14 bases from J, with 12 bases in between. Germline loops: CDR1 SGHTA, CDR2 FQGNSA. CDR3 coding DNA: TGTGCCAGCAGCTTCTCGATGTGGTGGTATTTT. This sequence encodes CASSFSMWWYF.

This clonotype was detected ten times or more. The chain is built from TRBV28 and TRBJ1-5, with TRBD1 identical over 8 bases. The CDR3 length is 16 residues. The ends lost 7 bases at V and 7 bases at J; junction bases unmatched: 15. Germline V lookup: CDR1 MDHEN, CDR2 SYDVKM. The CDR3: CASNTLLDRAIQPQHF. CDR3 sequence (DNA): TGTGCCAGCAACACCCTGCTGGACAGGGCGATCCAGCCCCAGCATTTT.

This clonotype came up a few times. The CDR3 DNA follows: TGTGCCAGCAGACTAGGATACGAGCAGTACTTC. Amino acid sequence: CASRLGYEQYF. V is TRBV5-5 and J is TRBJ2-7, with a tentative D call TRBD2 (5 bases). V was clipped by 5 bases and J by 4 bases, with 7 bases between them. The CDR3 covers 11 residues. Germline CDR1 and CDR2: SGHKS and YYEKEE (reference sequence). Filled out from reference TRBV5-5 and TRBJ2-7, the complete variable domain reads DAGVTQSPTHLIKTRGQQVTLRCSPISGHKSVSWYQQVLGQGPQFIFQYYEKEERGRGNFPDRFSARQFPNYSSELNVNALLLGDSALYLCASRLGYEQYFGPGTRLTVT.